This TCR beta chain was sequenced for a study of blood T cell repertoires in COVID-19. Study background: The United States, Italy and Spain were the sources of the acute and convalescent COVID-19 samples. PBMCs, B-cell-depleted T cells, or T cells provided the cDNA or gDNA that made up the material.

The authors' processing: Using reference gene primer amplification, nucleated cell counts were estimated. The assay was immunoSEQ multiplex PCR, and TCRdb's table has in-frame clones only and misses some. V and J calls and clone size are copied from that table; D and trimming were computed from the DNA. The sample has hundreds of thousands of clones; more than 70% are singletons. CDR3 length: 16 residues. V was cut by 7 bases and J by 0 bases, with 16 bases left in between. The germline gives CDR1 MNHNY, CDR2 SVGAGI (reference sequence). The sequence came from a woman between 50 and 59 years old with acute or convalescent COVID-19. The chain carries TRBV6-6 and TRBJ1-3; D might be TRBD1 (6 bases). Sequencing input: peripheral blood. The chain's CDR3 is CASKTGTSSSGNTIYF. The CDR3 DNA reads TGTGCCAGCAAAACCGGGACATCTTCCTCTGGAAACACCATATATTTT.